These 32 T cell receptor beta chains share one sample of origin, sequenced in a study of blood T cell repertoires in COVID-19. Produced via immunoSEQ multiplex PCR; TCRdb's table is partial and in-frame only. Of roughly 330,000 clones detected, around 88% appear once; the ten largest clones hold under 2%. Input material: peripheral blood. The receptors shown here come from a woman aged 50 to 60 with acute or convalescent COVID-19.

The genes are TRBV29-1 and TRBJ1-6; possibly TRBD1 for D (6 bases). This CDR3 is 13 amino acids long. Deletions cut 6 bases from V and 7 bases from J, with 13 bases between. Germline V CDR1 and CDR2: SQVTM, ANQGSEA. CDR3 sequence: CSVKQGMNSPLHF. The CDR3 nucleotides are TGCAGCGTGAAACAGGGAATGAATTCACCCCTCCACTTT.

The gene calls are TRBV4-1 and TRBJ1-3, with TRBD1 matching 9 bases. The V gene end was trimmed by 0 bases and the J gene end by 0 bases; junction bases not matched to a gene: 3. The CDR3 covers 17 residues. Germline V CDR1 and CDR2: MGHRA, YSYEKL. CDR3: CASSQDPQGASGNTIYF. Written as DNA, the CDR3 is TGCGCCAGCAGCCAAGATCCACAGGGGGCCTCTGGAAACACCATATATTTT.

The chain is built from TRBV18 and TRBJ2-5; D not resolved. Trimming left V 1 base short and J 5 bases short, with 14 bases between. Germline V gene data show CDR1 as KGHSH and CDR2 as LQKENI. CDR3 size: 15 residues. The DNA of the CDR3 is TGTGCCAGCTCACCACTTAGCACGGGTATTGAGACCCAGTACTTC. This gives the protein CASSPLSTGIETQYF.

This clone showed up just a few times. The chain carries TRBV2 and TRBJ2-7; the D gene is possibly TRBD1 (5 bases). Germline CDR1 is SNHLY and CDR2 is FYNNEI. This CDR3 has 16 amino acids. The V and J ends lost 10 bases and 3 bases respectively, with 25 bases between them. The CDR3 loop is CATTSTLRVQDYEQYF. The CDR3, as DNA: TGTGCCACCACCTCCACCCTCAGGGTCCAGGACTACGAGCAGTACTTC.

This chain joins TRBV6-5 and TRBJ2-7, with 15 bases aligning to TRBD2. The CDR3 spans 14 residues. The ends lost 6 bases at V and 4 bases at J; junction bases unmatched: 1. Germline CDR1 reads MNHEY; CDR2 reads SVGAGI. The CDR3 bases are TGTGCCAGCAGCGGGACTAGCGGGAGGTACGAGCAGTACTTC. Translated: CASSGTSGRYEQYF.

The genes are TRBV2 and TRBJ1-5, with a possible D match to TRBD1 (5 bases). This CDR3 region has 13 residues. Trimming stripped 5 bases from V and 4 bases from J, with 9 bases between. Germline CDR1 is SNHLY and CDR2 is FYNNEI. For the CDR3, the DNA is TGTGCCAGCAGTAGACCAGGGAATCAGCCCCAGCATTTT. This translates into CASSRPGNQPQHF.

V usage is TRBV2 and J usage is TRBJ2-7, with 8 nucleotides matching TRBD1. Losses at the gene ends were 4 bases for V and 4 bases for J; bases not matched to a gene: 3. This CDR3 is built from 13 residues. Germline loops: CDR1 SNHLY, CDR2 FYNNEI. CDR3 coding DNA: TGTGCCAGCAGTGGGACAGGGAGGTACGAGCAGTACTTC. Its protein product is CASSGTGRYEQYF.

The chain couples TRBV5-4 to TRBJ1-1; 9 bases are a match to TRBD1. The CDR3 extends over 14 amino acids. Trimming cost V 2 bases and J 8 bases; bases outside gene matches: 7. Germline values: CDR1 SGHNT, CDR2 YYREEE (reference sequence). The CDR3 region is CASSFRDREDEAFF. The CDR3 coding sequence is TGTGCCAGCAGCTTCCGGGACAGGGAGGACGAAGCTTTCTTT.

The V call is TRBV12-3 or TRBV12-4, the J call TRBJ2-7; D not certain. The CDR3 length is 12 residues. V was cut by 5 bases and J by 1 base, with 6 bases left in between. The CDR3 reads CASSTTSYEQYF. The CDR3 DNA reads as TGTGCCAGCAGTACTACTTCCTACGAGCAGTACTTC.

This chain uses TRBV11-2 with TRBJ2-1; 9 bases align to TRBD2. Germline V lookup: CDR1 SGHAT, CDR2 FQNNGV. V lost 2 bases and J lost 1; bases outside the gene matches: 12. This CDR3 comprises 19 residues. CDR3 sequence: CASSLNSFLAGSSYNEQFF. The CDR3 DNA sequence: TGTGCCAGCAGCTTAAACTCGTTTCTAGCGGGATCGTCCTACAATGAGCAGTTCTTC.

This clone was seen just once. The V call is TRBV5-6, the J call TRBJ2-1, with D tentatively TRBD2 (6 bases). Germline values: CDR1 SGHDT, CDR2 YYEEEE. The CDR3 runs to 16 residues. V was trimmed by 1 base and J by 5 bases, leaving 16 bases between them. Here the CDR3 DNA reads TGTGCCAGCAGCTTGCCGCGGGACTTTTCCAACAATGAGCAGTTCTTC. Translated: CASSLPRDFSNNEQFF.

This CDR3 reads CACGQGSFGYTF. The CDR3 DNA reads TGTGCCTGCGGACAGGGTAGTTTTGGCTACACCTTC. J is TRBJ1-2 and V is TRBV24-1; 8 positions agree with TRBD1. The CDR3 is 12 amino acids. V trimming: 12 bases; J trimming: 7 bases; junction bases outside the gene matches: 9. The germline gives CDR1 KGHDR, CDR2 SFDVKD.

The rearrangement uses TRBV9 and TRBJ2-7, with 12 bases matching TRBD2. The CDR3 is 16 amino acids. V lost 0 bases to trimming and J lost 4 bases; unmatched junction nucleotides: 5. Germline values: CDR1 SGDLS, CDR2 YYNGEE. In DNA, the CDR3 is TGTGCCAGCAGCGTAGGACTAGCGGGGGATCCATACGAGCAGTACTTC. Its translation is CASSVGLAGDPYEQYF.

The rearrangement links TRBV5-6 to TRBJ1-2; possible D gene TRBD1, 6 bases. CDR3 length: 16 amino acids. CDR1 is SGHDT, CDR2 YYEEEE, per germline. Trimming took 4 bases from V and 4 from J, leaving 20 bases between them. CDR3 sequence (DNA): TGTGCCAGCAGCCCGAACCCCCAGGGCAGGGGCTATGGCTACACCTTC. Its protein product is CASSPNPQGRGYGYTF.

A single count supports this clone. The chain links TRBV5-1 to TRBJ1-4; D is possibly TRBD1 (5 bases). CDR1 is SGHRS and CDR2 is YFSETQ in the germline V gene. The ends were cut back, 7 bases at V and 5 bases at J, with 12 bases in the middle. This CDR3 contains 13 residues. CDR3 in amino acids: CASSSRVNEKLFF. The CDR3 DNA sequence: TGCGCCAGCTCGTCCAGGGTGAATGAAAAACTGTTTTTT.

This chain links TRBV28 with TRBJ1-1, with D uncertain. V was shortened by 6 bases and J by 7 bases, with 12 bases between the two germline ends. The CDR3 consists of 12 residues. The germline V gene encodes CDR1 MDHEN and CDR2 SYDVKM. The CDR3 loop is CASRPPGVEAFF. The CDR3 DNA reads as TGTGCCAGCAGACCCCCAGGTGTTGAAGCTTTCTTT.

The chain recombines TRBV15 with TRBJ2-3; D is ambiguous. Per germline, CDR1 LNHNV and CDR2 YYDKDF (reference sequence). The CDR3 has 17 amino acids. V dropped 0 bases and J dropped 9 bases, with 22 bases sitting between them. The CDR3 spells CATSRDASRPIPGTQYF. The CDR3 DNA reads as TGTGCCACCAGCAGAGATGCCAGCAGGCCAATTCCCGGCACGCAGTATTTT. The full variable domain, completed using reference TRBV15 and TRBJ2-3, is DAMVIQNPRYQVTQFGKPVTLSCSQTLNHNVMYWYQQKSSQAPKLLFHYYDKDFNNEADTPDNFQSRRPNTSFCFLDIRSPGLGDTAMYLCATSRDASRPIPGTQYFGPGTRLTVL.

The CDR3 sequence is CASSLVVSQGANEQFF. Written as DNA, the CDR3 is TGCGCCAGCAGCTTGGTAGTTTCACAGGGAGCTAATGAGCAGTTCTTC. The V call is TRBV5-1, the J call TRBJ2-1; TRBD1 is a possible D gene (6 bases). The CDR3 consists of 16 residues. Germline CDR1 SGHRS, CDR2 YFSETQ. V lost 0 bases to trimming and J lost 7 bases, with 17 bases between them.

This rearrangement joins TRBV29-1 to TRBJ2-5; D ambiguous. Germline values: CDR1 SQVTM, CDR2 ANQGSEA. Trimming shortened V by 0 bases and J by 4 bases, and 12 bases separated the two germline ends. The CDR3 length is 14 residues. Written as DNA, the CDR3 is TGCAGCGTTGAAGATAGTTCCCGAGGAGAGACCCAGTACTTC. Translated, it gives CSVEDSSRGETQYF.

This clone was seen only once. V gene TRBV5-1 combines with J gene TRBJ2-1; 10 positions match TRBD1. Germline V gene sequence: CDR1 SGHRS, CDR2 YFSETQ. V was clipped by 2 bases and J by 6 bases; unmatched bases: 11. The CDR3 runs to 17 residues. The chain's CDR3 is CASSLNPSGQGRNEQFF. CDR3 DNA: TGCGCCAGCAGCTTAAATCCCTCGGGACAGGGGCGCAATGAGCAGTTCTTC.

V usage is TRBV28 and J usage is TRBJ2-1; the match to TRBD2 covers 10 bases. The CDR3 runs 18 residues. Trimming took 3 bases from V and 7 from J; bases not matched to a gene: 15. The germline CDR1 and CDR2 sequences are MDHEN and SYDVKM. The CDR3 region is CASSFNPRLAGKLNEQFF. The CDR3 region has the DNA TGTGCCAGCAGTTTCAACCCCCGACTAGCGGGTAAATTAAATGAGCAGTTCTTC.

The chain's CDR3 is CAISESAAQETQYF. For the CDR3, the DNA is TGTGCCATCAGTGAGTCGGCGGCTCAAGAGACCCAGTACTTC. This sequence joins TRBV10-3 and TRBJ2-5; unclear D gene. This CDR3 is built from 14 residues. Germline V gene data show CDR1 as ENHRY and CDR2 as SYGVKD. The germline V and J ends were trimmed by 0 bases and 2 bases, with 7 bases remaining between them.

This clone showed up just a few times. The J gene is TRBJ2-1, the V gene TRBV11-2, with D possibly matching TRBD2 (6 bases). The length of the CDR3 is 13 residues. The germline V and J ends were trimmed by 1 base and 16 bases, with 17 bases remaining between them. The germline CDR1 and CDR2 sequences are SGHAT and FQNNGV. In DNA form, the CDR3 reads TGTGCCAGCAGCTTAGCCGGGGGAGATAGTTCTTTCTTC. As protein: CASSLAGGDSSFF.

The gene calls are TRBV29-1 and TRBJ2-3; TRBD2 is a possible D gene (6 bases). Per the germline V gene, CDR1 is SQVTM and CDR2 is ANQGSEA. V lost 4 bases to trimming and J lost 3 bases, with 11 bases between them. This CDR3 is built from 13 residues. In DNA form, the CDR3 reads TGCAGCGTTGGGGGGGTCGTTACAGATACGCAGTATTTT. It translates to CSVGGVVTDTQYF.

V is TRBV7-3 and J is TRBJ1-2; possible D gene TRBD1, 6 bases. Trimming removed 5 bases at V and 8 bases at J, with 15 bases between. This CDR3 comprises 13 residues. Germline V gene data show CDR1 as SGHTA and CDR2 as FQGTGA. DNA for the CDR3: TGTGCCAGCAGCCCACAGACAGGAGTCGGCTACACCTTC. It specifies CASSPQTGVGYTF.

The chain couples TRBV3-1 (or the pseudogene TRBV3-2) to TRBJ2-4; D is possibly TRBD2 (6 bases). The CDR3 has 17 residues. Germline lookup yields CDR1 LGHDT and CDR2 YNNKEL (reference sequence). V was cut by 5 bases and J by 4 bases, with 21 bases left in between. CDR3 amino acids: CASSGGIPICKKNIQYF. The DNA for the CDR3 is TGTGCCAGCAGCGGGGGGATTCCCATTTGCAAAAAAAACATTCAGTACTTC.

The genes are TRBV3-1 (or the pseudogene TRBV3-2) and TRBJ1-4; weak D call: TRBD1 (5 bases). V was shortened by 3 bases and J by 1 base, with 9 bases between the two germline ends. CDR1 LGHDT and CDR2 YNNKEL come from the germline V gene (reference sequence). The CDR3 is 15 residues long. The CDR3 coding sequence is TGTGCCAGCAGCCAGGGGGGGGGAACTAATGAAAAACTGTTTTTT. Its protein product is CASSQGGGTNEKLFF.

The chain links TRBV30 to TRBJ2-7; D is unclear. The V end lost 2 bases, the J end lost 2 bases, and 4 bases lay between the germline ends. The CDR3 spans 11 residues. The V gene's germline CDR1 is GTSNPN and CDR2 SVGIG (reference sequence). The CDR3 nucleotides read TGTGCCTGGAGTTTCGCCTACGAGCAGTACTTC. Protein sequence: CAWSFAYEQYF.

V and J are TRBV2 and TRBJ2-5; possibly TRBD1 for D (6 bases). The germline V and J ends were trimmed by 4 bases and 1 base, with 13 bases remaining between them. This CDR3 has 15 residues. The V gene's germline CDR1 is SNHLY and CDR2 FYNNEI. The CDR3 loop reads CASSGTATSQETQYF. The CDR3 nucleotides are TGTGCCAGCAGTGGGACAGCAACTAGCCAAGAGACCCAGTACTTC.

The rearrangement uses TRBV12-3 or TRBV12-4 and TRBJ2-7, with D perhaps TRBD2 (6 bases). Trimming shortened V by 3 bases and J by 4 bases, and 7 bases separated the two germline ends. This CDR3 contains 12 residues. The CDR3: CASSFGGYEQYF. In DNA form, the CDR3 reads TGTGCCAGCAGTTTTGGAGGGTACGAGCAGTACTTC.

This chain connects TRBV7-9 to TRBJ2-7; 9 bases fit TRBD1. The junction had 8 bases not matched to a gene; V was cut back by 4 bases and J by 4 bases. The CDR3 runs to 15 residues. The germline V gene has CDR1 SEHNR and CDR2 FQNEAQ (reference sequence). CDR3 sequence reads: CASSSRQGDSYEQYF. CDR3 coding DNA: TGTGCCAGCAGCTCGCGACAGGGGGACTCTTACGAGCAGTACTTC.

V is TRBV27 and J is TRBJ2-5; TRBD1 is a possible D gene (5 bases). Trimming cost V 1 base and J 4 bases, with 10 bases left between them. The germline V gene encodes CDR1 MNHEY and CDR2 SMNVEV (reference sequence). The CDR3 sequence is 14 residues long. In DNA, the CDR3 is TGTGCCAGCAGTTTATATCAGGGTCTAGAGACCCAGTACTTC. It encodes CASSLYQGLETQYF.